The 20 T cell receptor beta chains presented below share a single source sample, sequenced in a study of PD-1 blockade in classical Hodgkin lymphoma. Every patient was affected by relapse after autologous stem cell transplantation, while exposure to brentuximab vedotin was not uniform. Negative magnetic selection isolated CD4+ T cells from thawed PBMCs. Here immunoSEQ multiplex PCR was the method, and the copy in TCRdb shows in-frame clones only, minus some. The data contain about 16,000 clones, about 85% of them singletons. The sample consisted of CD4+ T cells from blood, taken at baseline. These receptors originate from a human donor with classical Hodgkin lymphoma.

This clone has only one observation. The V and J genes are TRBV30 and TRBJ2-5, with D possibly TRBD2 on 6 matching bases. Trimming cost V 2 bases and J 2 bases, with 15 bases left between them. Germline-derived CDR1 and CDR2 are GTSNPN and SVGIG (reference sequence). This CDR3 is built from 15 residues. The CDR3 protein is CAWSLGGRVQETQYF. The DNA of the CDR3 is TGTGCCTGGAGTCTAGGAGGGCGAGTTCAAGAGACCCAGTACTTC.

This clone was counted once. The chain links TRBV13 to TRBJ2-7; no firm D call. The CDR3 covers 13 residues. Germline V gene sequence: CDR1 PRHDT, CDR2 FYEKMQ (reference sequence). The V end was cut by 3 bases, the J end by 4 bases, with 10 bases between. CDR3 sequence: CASSFVGTYEQYF. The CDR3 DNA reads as TGTGCCAGCAGCTTTGTAGGTACATACGAGCAGTACTTC.

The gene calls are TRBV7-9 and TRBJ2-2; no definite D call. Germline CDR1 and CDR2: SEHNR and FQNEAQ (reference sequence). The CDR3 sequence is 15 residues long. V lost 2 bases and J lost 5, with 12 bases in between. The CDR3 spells CASSLLKRVTGELFF. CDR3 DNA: TGTGCCAGCAGCTTATTGAAGCGTGTAACCGGGGAGCTGTTTTTT.

The CDR3 sequence is CAIRSSEKLFF. The CDR3 region has the DNA TGTGCCATCAGGTCCAGCGAGAAACTGTTTTTT. The V gene is TRBV10-3, the J gene TRBJ1-4; unclear D gene. Trimming removed 6 bases from V and 11 bases from J, with 10 bases in between. The CDR3 length is 11 residues. From germline, CDR1 is ENHRY and CDR2 SYGVKD.

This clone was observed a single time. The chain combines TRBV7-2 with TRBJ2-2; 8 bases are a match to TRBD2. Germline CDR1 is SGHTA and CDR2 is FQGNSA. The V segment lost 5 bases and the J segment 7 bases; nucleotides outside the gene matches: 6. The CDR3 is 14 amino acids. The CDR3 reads CASSPGLASGELFF. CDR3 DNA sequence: TGTGCCAGCAGCCCTGGACTAGCAAGCGGGGAGCTGTTTTTT.

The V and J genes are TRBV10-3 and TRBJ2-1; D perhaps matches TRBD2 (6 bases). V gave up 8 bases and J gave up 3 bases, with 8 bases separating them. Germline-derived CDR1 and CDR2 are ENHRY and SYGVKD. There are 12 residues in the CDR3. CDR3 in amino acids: CAIGGVYNEQFF. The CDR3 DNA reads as TGTGCCATCGGCGGGGTCTACAATGAGCAGTTCTTC.

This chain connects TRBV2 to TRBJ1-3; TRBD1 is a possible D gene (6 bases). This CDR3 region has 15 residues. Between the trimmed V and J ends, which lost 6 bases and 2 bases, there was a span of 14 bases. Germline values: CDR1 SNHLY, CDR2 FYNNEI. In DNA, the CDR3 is TGTGCCAGCAGAGAAACAGGGCCCCCTGGAAACACCATATATTTT. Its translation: CASRETGPPGNTIYF.

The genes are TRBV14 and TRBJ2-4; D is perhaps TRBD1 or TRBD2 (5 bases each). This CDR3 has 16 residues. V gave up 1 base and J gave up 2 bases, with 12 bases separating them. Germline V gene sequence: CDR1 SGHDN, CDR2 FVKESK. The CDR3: CASSQGTGLPKNIQYF. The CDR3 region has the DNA TGTGCCAGCAGCCAAGGGACGGGGCTTCCCAAAAACATTCAGTACTTC.

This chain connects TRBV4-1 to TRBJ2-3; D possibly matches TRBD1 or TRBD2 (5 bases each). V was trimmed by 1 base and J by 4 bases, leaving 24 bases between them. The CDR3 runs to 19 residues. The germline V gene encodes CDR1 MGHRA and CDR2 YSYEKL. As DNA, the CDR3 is TGCGCCAGCAGCCAAGTTTCTCCCCGGGGCGTAAAATGGGCAGATACGCAGTATTTT. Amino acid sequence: CASSQVSPRGVKWADTQYF.

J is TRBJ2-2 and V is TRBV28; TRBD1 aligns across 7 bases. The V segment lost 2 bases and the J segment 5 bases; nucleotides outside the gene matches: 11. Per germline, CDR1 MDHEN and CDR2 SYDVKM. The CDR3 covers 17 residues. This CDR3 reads CASSLDLDRASTGELFF. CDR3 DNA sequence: TGTGCCAGCAGTTTAGACCTTGACAGGGCGTCAACCGGGGAGCTGTTTTTT.

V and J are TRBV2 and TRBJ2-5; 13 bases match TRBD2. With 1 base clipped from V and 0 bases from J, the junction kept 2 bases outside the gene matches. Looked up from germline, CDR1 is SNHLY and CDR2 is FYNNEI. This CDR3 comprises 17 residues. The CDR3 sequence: CASSEELAGGYQETQYF. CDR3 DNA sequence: TGTGCCAGCAGTGAAGAACTAGCGGGGGGGTACCAAGAGACCCAGTACTTC.

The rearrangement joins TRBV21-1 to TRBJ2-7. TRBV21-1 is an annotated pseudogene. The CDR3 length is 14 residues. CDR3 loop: CATPPAKTSYEQYF. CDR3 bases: TGTGCCACCCCACCGGCCAAAACCTCCTACGAGCAGTACTTC.

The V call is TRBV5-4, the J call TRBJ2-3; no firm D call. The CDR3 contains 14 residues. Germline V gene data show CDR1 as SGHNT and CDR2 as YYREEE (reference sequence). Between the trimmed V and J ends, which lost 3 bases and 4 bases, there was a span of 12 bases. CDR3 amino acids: CASSWSSGSDTQYF. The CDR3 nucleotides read TGTGCCAGCAGCTGGTCCTCCGGGTCAGATACGCAGTATTTT.

The CDR3 region is CASSLSWTQTQYF. DNA for the CDR3: TGTGCCAGCAGCTTAAGTTGGACACAGACCCAGTACTTC. The rearrangement uses TRBV11-2 and TRBJ2-5, with D possibly TRBD1 on 5 matching bases. Germline V lookup: CDR1 SGHAT, CDR2 FQNNGV. Trimming pared 2 bases from V and 6 bases from J, leaving 10 bases between. This CDR3 contains 13 residues.

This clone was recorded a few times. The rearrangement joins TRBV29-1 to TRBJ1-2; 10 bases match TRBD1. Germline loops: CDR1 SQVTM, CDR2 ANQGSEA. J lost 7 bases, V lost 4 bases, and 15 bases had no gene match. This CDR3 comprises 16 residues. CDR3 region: CSVGRAGTGERGGYTF. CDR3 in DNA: TGCAGCGTTGGTCGTGCCGGGACAGGGGAACGAGGTGGCTACACCTTC.

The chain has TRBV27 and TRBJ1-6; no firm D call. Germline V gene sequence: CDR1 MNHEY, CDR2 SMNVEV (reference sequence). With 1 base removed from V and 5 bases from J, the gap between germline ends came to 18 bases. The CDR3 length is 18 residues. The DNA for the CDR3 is TGTGCCAGCAGTTTATGGGGTGTGCGGGGTCCCAATAATTCACCCCTCCACTTT. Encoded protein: CASSLWGVRGPNNSPLHF.

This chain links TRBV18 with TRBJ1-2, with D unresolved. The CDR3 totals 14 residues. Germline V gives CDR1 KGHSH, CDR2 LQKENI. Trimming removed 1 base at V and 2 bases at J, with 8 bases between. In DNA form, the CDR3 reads TGTGCCAGCTCACCACGGGCAGAGAACTATGGCTACACCTTC. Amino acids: CASSPRAENYGYTF.

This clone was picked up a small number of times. The chain's CDR3 is CASSARRYEQYF. The CDR3 bases are TGTGCCAGCAGTGCCAGACGCTACGAGCAGTACTTC. The gene calls are TRBV25-1 and TRBJ2-7; D not certain. The CDR3 totals 12 residues. The germline V gene has CDR1 MGHDK and CDR2 SYGVNS. Trimming removed 4 bases from V and 3 bases from J, with 7 bases in between.

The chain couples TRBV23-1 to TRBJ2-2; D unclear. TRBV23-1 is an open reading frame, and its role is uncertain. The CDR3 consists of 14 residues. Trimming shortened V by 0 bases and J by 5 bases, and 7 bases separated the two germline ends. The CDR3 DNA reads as TGCGCCAGCAGTCAATCTATACAGACCGGGGAGCTGTTTTTT. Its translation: CASSQSIQTGELFF.

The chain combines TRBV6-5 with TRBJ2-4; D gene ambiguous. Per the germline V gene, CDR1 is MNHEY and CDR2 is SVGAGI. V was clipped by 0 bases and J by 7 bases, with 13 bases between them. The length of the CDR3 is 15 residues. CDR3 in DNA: TGTGCCAGCAGTTACTCTCGGGCAGGCTGGAACATTCAGTACTTC. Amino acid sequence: CASSYSRAGWNIQYF.